The table lists the clone carrying this T cell receptor beta chain with a few counts. Its specificity is not known. Each CDR3 protein is one row after TCRdb ran MiXCR on the 5' RACE reads. The table shows about 190,000 distinct CDR3 sequences, with 13% occurring only once. Germline V gene data show CDR1 as MDHEN and CDR2 as SYDVKM. The CDR3 contains 15 residues. V gave up 5 bases and J gave up 4 bases; unmatched junction bases: 9. This specimen comes from a study of CD8 T cells in ankylosing spondylitis. Findings of the study overall: Ankylosing spondylitis blood seemed to carry a telltale TCR beta motif made of several highly homologous variants.

V gene TRBV28 combines with J gene TRBJ2-5, with TRBD2 identical over 8 bases. The sequence came from a female donor with ankylosing spondylitis or in good health (not recorded which). The sample was blood, either unsorted or a sorted T cell fraction (not recorded which). The CDR3 sequence: CASSLGLVPLETQYF. The DNA for the CDR3 is TGTGCCAGCAGTCTGGGACTAGTTCCTTTAGAGACCCAGTACTTC. The complete variable domain, with remaining parts taken from reference TRBV28 and TRBJ2-5, reads DVKVTQSSRYLVKRTGEKVFLECVQDMDHENMFWYRQDPGLGLRLIYFSYDVKMKEKGDIPEGYSVSREKKERFSLILESASTNQTSMYLCASSLGLVPLETQYFGPGTRLLVL.